Listed below are T cell receptor beta chains from one sample, sequenced in a study of blood T cell repertoires in COVID-19. The protocol was immunoSEQ multiplex PCR, while the TCRdb copy is restricted to in-frame clones and leaves out a portion. Of over 85,000 clones listed, approximately 90% are singletons. The source material was peripheral blood. The receptors derive from a human donor with COVID-19, enrolled during active disease. The donor label of this sample is uncertain. The CDR3 runs from the conserved cysteine through the conserved F or W. The D gene is left open where the match is weak. A clone size is listed for some rows: how often the clone was seen (once, few, many), or a class if it is expanded.

D gene | clone size | J gene | V gene | CDR3 DNA | CDR3 protein
TRBD1 | NA | TRBJ1-1 | TRBV5-1 | TGCGCCAGCAGCTCGGACAGGCCGAACACTGAAGCTTTCTTT | CASSSDRPNTEAFF
NA | once | TRBJ2-5 | TRBV2 | TGTGCCAGCAGTGACCCACCCGGGGGTGGGGAGACCCAGTACTTC | CASSDPPGGGETQYF
TRBD2 | NA | TRBJ2-3 | TRBV7-8 | TGTGCCAGCAGCCGAGGGCGGGGGGCGGATACGCAGTATTTT | CASSRGRGADTQYF
NA | NA | TRBJ2-1 | TRBV7-3 | TGTGCCAGCAGCCCTGGTAGGGGATCGGATGAGCAGTTCTTC | CASSPGRGSDEQFF
TRBD2 | NA | TRBJ2-3 | TRBV2 | TGTGCCAGCTCAAACCCCTCGGGAGCGGGGGGGCAGTATTTT | CASSNPSGAGGQYF
TRBD1 | NA | TRBJ1-4 | TRBV27 | TGTGCCAGCAGTGGTCAGGGGGCGGCTAATGAAAAACTGTTTTTT | CASSGQGAANEKLFF
NA | NA | TRBJ1-5 | TRBV25-1 | TGTGCCAGCAGTGAGGACCAGACTAGTCAGCCCCAGCATTTT | CASSEDQTSQPQHF
NA | NA | TRBJ2-1 | TRBV25-1 | TGTGCCAGCAGCCCTAGGAGCGGTAACCATCAGTTCTTC | CASSPRSGNHQFF
NA | NA | TRBJ2-7 | TRBV9 | TGTGCCAGCAGCCTTCGACAGGACTCAACCTACGAGCAGTACTTC | CASSLRQDSTYEQYF
TRBD1 | NA | TRBJ1-3 | TRBV7-9 | TGTGCCAGCAGCTTAGCCGGGACAGGGGCTGGAAACACCATATATTTT | CASSLAGTGAGNTIYF
NA | few | TRBJ2-1 | TRBV28 | TGTGCCAGCAGTCCGGGGGACAGTAATTACAATGAGCAGTTCTTC | CASSPGDSNYNEQFF
TRBD1 | NA | TRBJ1-2 | TRBV6-4 | TGTGCCAGCAGTGTGGAACCAGGGGGGATCTATGGCTACACCTTC | CASSVEPGGIYGYTF
TRBD1 | NA | TRBJ2-3 | TRBV4-1 | TGCGCCAGCGGACAGGCCTCCCTTAGCACAGATACGCAGTATTTT | CASGQASLSTDTQYF
TRBD2 | NA | TRBJ2-1 | TRBV18 | TGTGCCAGCTCACCCTTAGCGGGGGGCTACAATGAGCAGTTCTTC | CASSPLAGGYNEQFF
NA | NA | TRBJ2-3 | TRBV19 | TGTGCCAGTAGTATAGCGCGGGGATTGGGCACAGATACGCAGTATTTT | CASSIARGLGTDTQYF
TRBD1 | few | TRBJ2-1 | TRBV5-1 | TGCGCCAGCAGCTTGGACAGCGGACAGGGCGGGGATGAGCAGTTCTTC | CASSLDSGQGGDEQFF
NA | NA | TRBJ2-2 | TRBV28 | TGTGCCAGCTTCTCCACCCGAGACAGCACCGGGGAGCTGTTTTTT | CASFSTRDSTGELFF
NA | NA | TRBJ1-4 | TRBV9 | TGTGCCAGCAGCGTAGGAAGAGGAACTAATGAAAAACTGTTTTTT | CASSVGRGTNEKLFF
NA | NA | TRBJ2-7 | TRBV27 | TGTGCCAGCAGTTTAGGGCCCAACTACGAGCAGTACTTC | CASSLGPNYEQYF
TRBD2 | NA | TRBJ2-5 | TRBV11-2 | TGTGCCAGCAGCTGGACTAGCGGGGTCTCCTCAGAGACCCAGTACTTC | CASSWTSGVSSETQYF
TRBD1 | NA | TRBJ2-3 | TRBV30 | TGTGCCTGCCGACCGGGACAGGGGGCAGATACGCAGTATTTT | CACRPGQGADTQYF
TRBD1 | NA | TRBJ1-6 | TRBV7-3 | TGTGCCAGCAGCCTTGGGACAGCCCATTCACCCCTCCACTTT | CASSLGTAHSPLHF
TRBD1 | NA | TRBJ2-1 | TRBV18 | TGTGCCAGCTCACCGGGACAGGGTTCCGATGAGCAGTTCTTC | CASSPGQGSDEQFF
NA | NA | TRBJ1-4 | TRBV10-3 | TGTGCCATCAGCTGGGGGCCTAATGAAAAACTGTTTTTT | CAISWGPNEKLFF
NA | NA | TRBJ2-7 | TRBV4-1 | TGCGCCAGCAGCCAAGGGACACCCTACGAGCAGTACTTC | CASSQGTPYEQYF
TRBD2 | NA | TRBJ2-1 | TRBV9 | TGTGCCAGCACCCCAGCGCGGGGGGGAGGACACAATGAGCAGTTCTTC | CASTPARGGGHNEQFF
TRBD1 | NA | TRBJ1-6 | TRBV29-1 | TGCAGCGTGTTGGGACAGGGCGGATCACCCCTCCACTTT | CSVLGQGGSPLHF
NA | NA | TRBJ1-6 | TRBV4-2 | TGTGCCAGCAGCCAAGTGCCCCTTAGCTCCTATAATTCACCCCTCCACTTT | CASSQVPLSSYNSPLHF
TRBD2 | NA | TRBJ2-7 | TRBV6-6 | TGTGCCAGCAGTTACTCTACTAGCGGGGGGCTCGAGCAGTACTTC | CASSYSTSGGLEQYF
TRBD1 | once | TRBJ1-2 | TRBV4-1 | TGCGCCAGCAGCCAAGGACAGGGTGGGGACTATGGCTACACCTTC | CASSQGQGGDYGYTF
NA | NA | TRBJ2-5 | TRBV4-2 | TGTGCCAGCAGCCAAGAGGCGGGCCAAGAGACCCAGTACTTC | CASSQEAGQETQYF
TRBD2 | NA | TRBJ2-5 | TRBV5-1 | TGCGCCAGCAGCTTGGGGGCCGGGGGGGAGACCCAGTACTTC | CASSLGAGGETQYF
NA | NA | TRBJ2-3 | TRBV3-1/TRBV3-2 | TGTGCCAGCAGCCAAGGAACAGCACTCACAGATACGCAGTATTTT | CASSQGTALTDTQYF
TRBD2 | NA | TRBJ2-7 | TRBV5-6 | TGTGCCAGCAGCTTCGGGAGGTTCCTCTCCTACGAGCAGTACTTC | CASSFGRFLSYEQYF
TRBD2 | NA | TRBJ2-2 | TRBV9 | TGTGCCAGCAGCTCCCTCGGACTAGTAGATTCGGGGGAGCTGTTTTTT | CASSSLGLVDSGELFF
TRBD1 | NA | TRBJ2-3 | TRBV19 | TGTGCCAGTAGGGACAGGGAAGGGACAGATACGCAGTATTTT | CASRDREGTDTQYF
TRBD1 | NA | TRBJ2-1 | TRBV5-6 | TGTGCCAGCAGCTGGGGGCTGACAGGGGGTCTCCAGTTCTTC | CASSWGLTGGLQFF